The clone carrying this T cell receptor beta chain was observed a single time. The CDR3 extends over 16 amino acids. The V gene's germline CDR1 is LGHDT and CDR2 YNNKEL (reference sequence). This specimen comes from a study of blood T cells in healthy people across ages. Then a second PCR, running about 6 to 12 cycles, was carried out with a sample-barcoded 5' primer and a J-beta primer mix. TCRdb analysed the 5' RACE reads with MiXCR anew, one entry per CDR3 protein. The sample records hundreds of thousands of distinct CDR3 sequences, under 45% being singletons. This chain joins TRBV3-1 and TRBJ2-4, with 9 bases identical to TRBD1. The better agreement between TRBJ2-7 and the DNA end casts doubt on the J call. Sequencing was performed on blood. This sequence was found in a man aged 55 to 69 in good health. For the CDR3, the DNA is TGTGCCAGCAGCCAAACTGAGGGACAGGGTCTGGACGAGCAGTACTTC. It specifies CASSQTEGQGLDEQYF.